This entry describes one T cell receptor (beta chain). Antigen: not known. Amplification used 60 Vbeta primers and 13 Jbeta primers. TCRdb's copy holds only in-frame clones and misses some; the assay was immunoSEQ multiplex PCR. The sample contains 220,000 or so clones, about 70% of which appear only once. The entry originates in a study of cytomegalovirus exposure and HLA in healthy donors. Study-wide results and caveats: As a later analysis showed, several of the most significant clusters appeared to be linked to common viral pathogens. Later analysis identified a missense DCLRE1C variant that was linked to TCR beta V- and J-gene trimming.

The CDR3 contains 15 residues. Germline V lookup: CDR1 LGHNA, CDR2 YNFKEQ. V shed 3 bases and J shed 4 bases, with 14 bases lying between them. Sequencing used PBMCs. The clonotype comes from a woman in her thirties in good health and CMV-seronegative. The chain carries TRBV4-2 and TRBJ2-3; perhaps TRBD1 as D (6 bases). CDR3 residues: CASSQSTGYADTQYF. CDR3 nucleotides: TGTGCCAGCAGCCAGTCTACAGGGTATGCAGATACGCAGTATTTT.